The T cell receptor beta chain under discussion was sequenced for a study of blood T cell repertoires in COVID-19. CDR3 length equals 13 residues. Germline-derived CDR1 and CDR2 are SGHNT and YYREEE (reference sequence). V was trimmed by 2 bases and J by 7 bases, leaving 10 bases between them. Generated by immunoSEQ multiplex PCR, the TCRdb table keeps only in-frame clones and is missing some. The sample gives about 250,000 clones, 70% to 90% of which show up once; less than 3% is in the top ten. Input material: peripheral blood. The chain recombines TRBV5-4 with TRBJ1-5, with D hard to call. The receptor comes from a woman in her 30s with active or convalescent COVID-19. The CDR3 bases are TGTGCCAGCAGCTTTTACGGGATGCAGCCCCAGCATTTT. It translates to CASSFYGMQPQHF.